The 10 T cell receptor beta chains below were found in one sample sequenced in a study of blood T cells in healthy people across ages. With a J-beta primer mix and a sample-barcoded 5' primer, a second PCR ran about 7 to 12 cycles. TCRdb processed the 5' RACE reads anew with MiXCR; each CDR3 protein has one entry. The sample holds 1.5 million to 1.8 million distinct CDR3 sequences, approximately 43% seen once. Sequenced material: blood. The receptors here all came from a woman aged 18-29 years in good health.

This clonotype was counted only a few times. The chain combines TRBV7-2 with TRBJ1-1; D not certain. The length of the CDR3 is 14 residues. CDR1 and CDR2 (germline): SGHTA, FQGNSA. V shed 5 bases and J shed 0 bases, with 10 bases lying between them. CDR3: CASSQRIMNTEAFF. In DNA form, the CDR3 reads TGTGCCAGCAGCCAAAGGATCATGAACACTGAAGCTTTCTTT.

This clonotype was detected many times. V usage is TRBV9 and J usage is TRBJ2-1; D call uncertain. The CDR3 contains 14 residues. CDR1 and CDR2 (germline): SGDLS, YYNGEE. Trimming removed 3 bases at V and 6 bases at J, with 13 bases between. CDR3 DNA: TGTGCCAGCAGCGCGCAACCAGACTTCAATGAGCAGTTCTTC. Its protein is CASSAQPDFNEQFF.

This clonotype was counted only a few times. V usage is TRBV13 and J usage is TRBJ2-5, with D hard to call. Trimming took 4 bases from V and 2 from J, leaving 11 bases between them. The CDR3 runs to 14 residues. Germline V gives CDR1 PRHDT, CDR2 FYEKMQ (reference sequence). The CDR3 protein is CASSSASVQETQYF. CDR3 sequence (DNA): TGTGCCAGCAGCTCTGCGTCGGTACAAGAGACCCAGTACTTC.

This clonotype was counted only a few times. This chain joins TRBV25-1 and TRBJ2-1; no definite D call. The CDR3 loop spans 16 amino acids. Germline V gene sequence: CDR1 MGHDK, CDR2 SYGVNS. The V end was cut by 3 bases, the J end by 3 bases, with 15 bases between. Here the CDR3 DNA reads TGTGCCAGCAGTGATTTCAAAGGCAGGTACTACAATGAGCAGTTCTTC. Protein: CASSDFKGRYYNEQFF. The full variable domain, rest sourced from reference TRBV25-1 and TRBJ2-1, is EADIYQTPRYLVIGTGKKITLECSQTMGHDKMYWYQQDPGMELHLIHYSYGVNSTEKGDLSSESTVSRIRTEHFPLTLESARPSHTSQYLCASSDFKGRYYNEQFFGPGTRLTVL.

This clonotype was detected ten times or more. The V gene is TRBV29-1, the J gene TRBJ2-3, with TRBD2 matching over 8 bases. The length of the CDR3 is 14 residues. Germline V gives CDR1 SQVTM, CDR2 ANQGSEA. Losses at the gene ends were 7 bases for V and 5 bases for J; bases not matched to a gene: 11. CDR3 sequence (DNA): TGCAGCGCAAAAGCTAATCTAGCGGGAGATACGCAGTATTTT. Protein: CSAKANLAGDTQYF.

This clonotype was detected once. This may come from a read error, since a much larger clone is one base off. V and J are TRBV7-2 and TRBJ2-7; 9 bases are a match to TRBD2. The V segment lost 3 bases and the J segment 3 bases; nucleotides outside the gene matches: 3. The CDR3 is 14 amino acids. Germline assignment: CDR1 SGHTA and CDR2 FQGNSA. This CDR3 is CASSFSGSVYEQYF. The CDR3 region has the DNA TGTGCCAGCAGCTTTAGCGGGAGTGTCTACGAGCAGTACTTC.

Ten or more counts support this clonotype. This chain connects TRBV7-2 to TRBJ2-3, with D tentatively TRBD2 (5 bases). Per germline, CDR1 SGHTA and CDR2 FQGNSA. The CDR3 runs 14 residues. V was pared by 0 bases and J by 4 bases, with 8 bases between. The CDR3 bases are TGTGCCAGCAGCTTAGCGGGAGTTTCAGATACGCAGTATTTT. Amino acid sequence: CASSLAGVSDTQYF.

This clonotype was detected a few times. The genes are TRBV10-1 and TRBJ2-7; D may be TRBD1 (6 bases). V was shortened by 8 bases and J by 8 bases, with 13 bases between the two germline ends. The germline CDR1 and CDR2 sequences are WNHNN and SYGVQD (reference sequence). This CDR3 comprises 11 residues. The CDR3 DNA reads as TGCGCCAGCGCGGACCGGGACAAGCAGTACTTC. It yields the protein CASADRDKQYF.

DNA of the CDR3: TGTGCCAGCAGCCGTGGCGGGACTAGAAGCTATGAGCAGTTCTTC. This encodes CASSRGGTRSYEQFF. The chain joins TRBV3-1 to TRBJ2-1, with 8 bases identical to TRBD2. Looked up from germline, CDR1 is LGHDT and CDR2 is YNNKEL (reference sequence). CDR3 size: 15 residues. After removal of 4 bases from V and 8 bases from J, the junction contained 10 bases not matched to a gene.

This clonotype was counted only a few times. This chain uses TRBV24-1 with TRBJ2-7, with D unresolved. Between the trimmed V and J ends, which lost 3 bases and 5 bases, there was a span of 16 bases. Germline CDR1 reads KGHDR; CDR2 reads SFDVKD. This CDR3 comprises 15 residues. In nucleotides, the CDR3 is TGTGCCACCAGTGATCCCTCCGGGTCTACGGACGAGCAGTACTTC. It is translated as CATSDPSGSTDEQYF.